This record looks at one T cell receptor beta chain sequence and its context. This sample was taken from a study of Ad26.COV2.S vaccination and SARS-CoV-2 variants. The wider study: Enrolled in COV1001, the donor was in the Ad26.COV2.S trial arm, which received the vaccine.

Only in-frame clones appear in the TCRdb table, and some are missing; sequencing was by immunoSEQ multiplex PCR. The repertoire has approximately 500,000 clones, 87% of them found once; the top ten carry more than 10%. Germline CDR1 is MDHEN and CDR2 is SYDVKM. Deletions cut 6 bases from V and 7 bases from J, with 13 bases between. The CDR3 totals 13 residues. Treatment described: around 19 received Ad26.COV2.S at low or high dose, single or two shots; 5 received placebo; per-sample allocation not given. All samples were drawn on day 63, counting from the first vaccine or placebo injection. V is TRBV28 and J is TRBJ2-1, with D perhaps assigned TRBD1 or TRBD2 (6 bases each). The TCR originated in a person aged 18 to 65 who received the Ad26.COV2.S COVID-19 vaccine or a placebo. This specimen consisted of peripheral blood, obtained in a trial of Ad26.COV2.S vaccine versus placebo. The CDR3 sequence is CASRPGGPNEQFF. In DNA form, the CDR3 reads TGTGCCAGCAGACCCGGGGGCCCAAATGAGCAGTTCTTC.